This TCR beta chain is drawn from a study of cytotoxic CD8 clonotypes in ibrutinib-treated CLL. Turning to the study itself: Enrolment comprised some 10 relapsed/refractory and some 15 treatment-naive patients; under 18 were IGHV unmutated.

Study observations and caveats: Clonality at baseline surpassed age-matched healthy donors and tracked circulating CD8+ T-cell counts. Public clonotypes showed up rarely, and on treatment they shrank or held steady.

The length of the CDR3 is 16 residues. CDR1 is SGHTS and CDR2 is YDEGEE in the germline V gene. V was pared by 0 bases and J by 0 bases, with 9 bases between. In the case of this clone: Its antigen is not identified.

Only in-frame clones appear in the TCRdb table, and some are missing; sequencing was by immunoSEQ multiplex PCR. The sample has over 100,000 clones, approximately 85% seen once. The clonotype was recovered from a human donor with chronic lymphocytic leukemia. This material consisted of PBMCs, taken after 24 months of ibrutinib treatment. V is TRBV5-8 and J is TRBJ1-4; D gene unclear. CDR3 bases: TGTGCCAGCAGCTTGGCACAGCGACCAACTAATGAAAAACTGTTTTTT. Translation: CASSLAQRPTNEKLFF.